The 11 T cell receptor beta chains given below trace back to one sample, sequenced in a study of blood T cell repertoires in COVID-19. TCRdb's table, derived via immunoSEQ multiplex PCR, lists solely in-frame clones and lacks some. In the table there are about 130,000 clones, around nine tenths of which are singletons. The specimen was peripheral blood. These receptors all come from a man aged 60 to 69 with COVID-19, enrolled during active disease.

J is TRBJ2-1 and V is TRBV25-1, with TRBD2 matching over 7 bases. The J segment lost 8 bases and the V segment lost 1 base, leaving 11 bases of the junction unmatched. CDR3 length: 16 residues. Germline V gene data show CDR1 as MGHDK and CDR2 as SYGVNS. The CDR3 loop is CASSEFNAGVAHEQFF. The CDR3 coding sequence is TGTGCCAGCAGTGAATTCAATGCGGGAGTTGCCCATGAGCAGTTCTTC.

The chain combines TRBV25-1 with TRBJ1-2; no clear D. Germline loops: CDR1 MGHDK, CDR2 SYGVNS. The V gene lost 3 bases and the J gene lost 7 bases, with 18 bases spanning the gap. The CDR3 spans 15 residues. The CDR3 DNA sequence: TGTGCCAGCAGTGACCCGACCGGGTTGCGGCCTGGCTACACCTTC. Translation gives CASSDPTGLRPGYTF.

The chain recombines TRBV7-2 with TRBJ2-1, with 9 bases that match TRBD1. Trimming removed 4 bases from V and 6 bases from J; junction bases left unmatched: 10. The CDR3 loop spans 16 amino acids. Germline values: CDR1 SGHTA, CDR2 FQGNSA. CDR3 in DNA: TGTGCCAGCAGCTCATACCCGGGACAGGGAGGCAATGAGCAGTTCTTC. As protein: CASSSYPGQGGNEQFF.

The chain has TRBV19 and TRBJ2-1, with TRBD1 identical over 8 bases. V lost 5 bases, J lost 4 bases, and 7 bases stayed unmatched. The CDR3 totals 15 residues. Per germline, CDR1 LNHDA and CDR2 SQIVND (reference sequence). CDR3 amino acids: CASSSSRGLYNEQFF. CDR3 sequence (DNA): TGTGCCAGTAGTTCATCCAGGGGGCTTTACAATGAGCAGTTCTTC.

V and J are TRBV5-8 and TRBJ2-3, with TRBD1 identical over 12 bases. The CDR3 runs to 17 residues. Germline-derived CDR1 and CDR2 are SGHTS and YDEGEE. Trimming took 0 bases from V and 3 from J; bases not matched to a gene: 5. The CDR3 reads CASSLEGTGGWTDTQYF. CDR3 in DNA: TGTGCCAGCAGCTTGGAGGGGACAGGGGGCTGGACAGATACGCAGTATTTT.

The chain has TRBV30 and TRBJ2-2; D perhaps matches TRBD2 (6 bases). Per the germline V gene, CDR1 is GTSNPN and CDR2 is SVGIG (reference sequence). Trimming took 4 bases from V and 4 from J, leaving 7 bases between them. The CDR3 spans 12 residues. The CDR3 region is CAWKEGTGELFF. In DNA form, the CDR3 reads TGTGCCTGGAAGGAGGGCACCGGGGAGCTGTTTTTT.

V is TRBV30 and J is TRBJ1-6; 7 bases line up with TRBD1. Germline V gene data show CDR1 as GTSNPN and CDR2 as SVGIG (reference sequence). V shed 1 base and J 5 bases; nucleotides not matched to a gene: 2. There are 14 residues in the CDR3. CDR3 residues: CAWSGGTDNSPLHF. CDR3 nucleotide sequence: TGTGCCTGGAGTGGCGGGACAGATAATTCACCCCTCCACTTT.

CDR3: CASSNLAGVGNEQFF. Here the CDR3 DNA reads TGTGCCAGTAGTAACCTAGCGGGAGTGGGGAATGAGCAGTTCTTC. This chain joins TRBV19 and TRBJ2-1; 10 bases map to TRBD2. J was trimmed by 7 bases and V by 4 bases; bases with no gene match: 7. The CDR3 covers 15 residues. Germline CDR1 LNHDA, CDR2 SQIVND (reference sequence).

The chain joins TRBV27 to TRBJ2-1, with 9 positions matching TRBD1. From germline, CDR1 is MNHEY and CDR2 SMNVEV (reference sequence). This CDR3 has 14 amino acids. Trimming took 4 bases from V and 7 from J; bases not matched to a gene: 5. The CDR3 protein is CASSSYRGRNEQFF. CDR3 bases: TGTGCCAGCAGTTCCTACAGGGGGCGAAATGAGCAGTTCTTC.

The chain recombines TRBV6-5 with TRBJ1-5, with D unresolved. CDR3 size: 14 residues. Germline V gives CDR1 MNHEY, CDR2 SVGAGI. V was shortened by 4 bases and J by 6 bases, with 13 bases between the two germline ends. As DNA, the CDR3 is TGTGCCAGCAGTTCACGAGGTAATAGTCAGCCCCAGCATTTT. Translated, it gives CASSSRGNSQPQHF.

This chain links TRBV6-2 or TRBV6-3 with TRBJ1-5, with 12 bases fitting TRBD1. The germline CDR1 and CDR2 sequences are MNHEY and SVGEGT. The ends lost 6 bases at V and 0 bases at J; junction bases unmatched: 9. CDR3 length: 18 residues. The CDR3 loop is CASSPGTGGYYSNQPQHF. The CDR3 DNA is TGTGCCAGCAGCCCCGGGACAGGGGGCTATTATAGCAATCAGCCCCAGCATTTT.